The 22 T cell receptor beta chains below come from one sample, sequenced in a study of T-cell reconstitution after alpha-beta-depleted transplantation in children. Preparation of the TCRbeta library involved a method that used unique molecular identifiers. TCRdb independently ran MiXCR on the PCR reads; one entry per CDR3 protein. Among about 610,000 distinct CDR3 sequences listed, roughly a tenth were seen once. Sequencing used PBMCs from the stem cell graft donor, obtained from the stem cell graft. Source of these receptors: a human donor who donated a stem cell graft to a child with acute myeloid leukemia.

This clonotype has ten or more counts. CDR3 loop: CASSDGRTSGRHYEQYF. Written as DNA, the CDR3 is TGTGCCAGCAGTGATGGTAGGACTAGCGGGAGGCACTACGAGCAGTACTTC. The J gene is TRBJ2-7, the V gene TRBV25-1, with TRBD2 identical over 14 bases. J lost 3 bases, V lost 3 bases, and 7 bases had no gene match. The CDR3 contains 17 residues. CDR1 is MGHDK, CDR2 SYGVNS, per germline.

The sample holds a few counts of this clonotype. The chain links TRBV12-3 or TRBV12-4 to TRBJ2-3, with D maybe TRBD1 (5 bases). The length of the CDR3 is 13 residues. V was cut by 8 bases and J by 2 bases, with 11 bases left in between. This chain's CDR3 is CASPSGNTDTQYF. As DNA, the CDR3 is TGTGCCAGCCCCTCAGGGAACACAGATACGCAGTATTTT.

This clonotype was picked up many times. DNA for the CDR3: TGCGCCAGCAGCTTGACGGGACAGAAAGAGACCCAGTACTTC. Translating gives CASSLTGQKETQYF. The rearrangement joins TRBV5-1 to TRBJ2-5; 7 positions agree with TRBD1. Germline V gives CDR1 SGHRS, CDR2 YFSETQ. V was pared by 1 base and J by 3 bases, with 3 bases of the junction left unmatched. CDR3 length: 14 amino acids.

CDR3 DNA: TGTGCCAGCACCCTTGTCGGGTACGAGCAGTACTTC. As protein: CASTLVGYEQYF. V gene TRBV7-2 combines with J gene TRBJ2-7; D ambiguous. This CDR3 region has 12 residues. Looked up from germline, CDR1 is SGHTA and CDR2 is FQGNSA. Trimming shortened V by 7 bases and J by 4 bases, and 11 bases separated the two germline ends.

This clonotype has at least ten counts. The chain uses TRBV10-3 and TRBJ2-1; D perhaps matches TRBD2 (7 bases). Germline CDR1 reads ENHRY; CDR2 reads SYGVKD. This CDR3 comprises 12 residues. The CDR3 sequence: CAGGGSGDEQFF. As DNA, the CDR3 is TGTGCTGGGGGCGGGAGTGGGGATGAGCAGTTCTTC.

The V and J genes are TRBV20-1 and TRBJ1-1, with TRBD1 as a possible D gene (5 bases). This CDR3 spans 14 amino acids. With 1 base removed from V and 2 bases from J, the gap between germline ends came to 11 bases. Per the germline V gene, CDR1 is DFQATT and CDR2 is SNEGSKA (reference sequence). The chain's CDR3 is CSARGWTLNTEAFF. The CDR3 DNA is TGCAGTGCTAGAGGTTGGACACTTAACACTGAAGCTTTCTTT.

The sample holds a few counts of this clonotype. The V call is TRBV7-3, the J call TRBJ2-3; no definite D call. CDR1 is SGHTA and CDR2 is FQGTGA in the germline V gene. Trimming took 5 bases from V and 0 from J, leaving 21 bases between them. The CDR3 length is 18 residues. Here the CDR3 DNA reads TGTGCCAGCAGCCCACATACCGACGGACGGCTCAGCACAGATACGCAGTATTTT. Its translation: CASSPHTDGRLSTDTQYF.

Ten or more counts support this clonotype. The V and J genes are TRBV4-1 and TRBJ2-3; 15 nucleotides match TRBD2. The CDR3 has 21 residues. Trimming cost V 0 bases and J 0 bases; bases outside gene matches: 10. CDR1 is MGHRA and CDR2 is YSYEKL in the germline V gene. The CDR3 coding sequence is TGCGCCAGCAGCCAAGATGTCCCGGGACTAGCGGGAGGATATAGCACAGATACGCAGTATTTT. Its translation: CASSQDVPGLAGGYSTDTQYF.

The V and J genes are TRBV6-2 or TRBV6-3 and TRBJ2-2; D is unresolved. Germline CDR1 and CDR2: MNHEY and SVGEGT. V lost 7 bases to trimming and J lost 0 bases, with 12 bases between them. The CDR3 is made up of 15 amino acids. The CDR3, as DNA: TGTGCCAGCACCCCGGTGGTGGCGAACACCGGGGAGCTGTTTTTT. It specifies CASTPVVANTGELFF.

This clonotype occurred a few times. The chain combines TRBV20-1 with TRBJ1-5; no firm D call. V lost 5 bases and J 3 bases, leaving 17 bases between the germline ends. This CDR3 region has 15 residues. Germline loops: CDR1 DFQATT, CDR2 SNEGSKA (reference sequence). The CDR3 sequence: CSAPRGIGNNQPQHF. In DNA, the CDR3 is TGCAGTGCTCCCCGAGGAATAGGGAACAATCAGCCCCAGCATTTT.

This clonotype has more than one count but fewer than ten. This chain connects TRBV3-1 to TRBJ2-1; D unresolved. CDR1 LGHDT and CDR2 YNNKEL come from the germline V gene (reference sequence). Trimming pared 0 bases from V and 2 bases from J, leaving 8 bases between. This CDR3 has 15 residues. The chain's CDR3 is CASSQEGVAYNEQFF. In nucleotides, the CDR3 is TGTGCCAGCAGCCAAGAAGGCGTAGCCTACAATGAGCAGTTCTTC.

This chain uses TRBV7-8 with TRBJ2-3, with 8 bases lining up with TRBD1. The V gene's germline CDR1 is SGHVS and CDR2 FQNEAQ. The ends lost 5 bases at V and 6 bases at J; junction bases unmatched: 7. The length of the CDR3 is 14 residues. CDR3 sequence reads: CASSRGQGGDTQYF. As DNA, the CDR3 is TGTGCCAGCAGCCGTGGACAGGGCGGCGATACGCAGTATTTT.

CDR3 amino acids: CASSFSSGRTYEQYF. The DNA for the CDR3 is TGTGCCAGCAGTTTTAGCAGCGGGAGGACCTACGAGCAGTACTTC. J is TRBJ2-7 and V is TRBV12-3 or TRBV12-4; 9 bases match TRBD2. This CDR3 region has 15 residues. Germline trimming cut 3 bases from V and 2 bases from J; bases unmatched to any gene: 5.

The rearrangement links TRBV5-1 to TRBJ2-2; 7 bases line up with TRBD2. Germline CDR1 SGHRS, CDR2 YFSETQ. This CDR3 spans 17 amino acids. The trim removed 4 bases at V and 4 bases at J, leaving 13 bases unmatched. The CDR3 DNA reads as TGCGCCAGCAGCCCGGACCCACGGGCTAGCGGCACCGGGGAGCTGTTTTTT. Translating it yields CASSPDPRASGTGELFF.

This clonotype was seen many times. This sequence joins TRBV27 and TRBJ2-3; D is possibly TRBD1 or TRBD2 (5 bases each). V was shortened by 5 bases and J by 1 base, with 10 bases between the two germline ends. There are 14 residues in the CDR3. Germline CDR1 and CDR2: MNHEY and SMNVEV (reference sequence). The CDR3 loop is CASSPGTGTDTQYF. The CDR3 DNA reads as TGTGCCAGCAGTCCGGGGACCGGCACAGATACGCAGTATTTT.

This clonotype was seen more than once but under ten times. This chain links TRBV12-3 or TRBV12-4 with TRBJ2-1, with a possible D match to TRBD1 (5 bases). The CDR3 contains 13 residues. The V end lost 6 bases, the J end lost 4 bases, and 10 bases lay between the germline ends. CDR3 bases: TGTGCCAGCAGGGAACAGGATTACAATGAGCAGTTCTTC. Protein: CASREQDYNEQFF.

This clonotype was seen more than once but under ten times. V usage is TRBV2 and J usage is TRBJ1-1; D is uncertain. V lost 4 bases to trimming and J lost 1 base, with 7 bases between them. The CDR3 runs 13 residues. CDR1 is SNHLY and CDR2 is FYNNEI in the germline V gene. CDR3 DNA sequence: TGTGCCAGCAGTGGATGGGGGAACACTGAAGCTTTCTTT. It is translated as CASSGWGNTEAFF.

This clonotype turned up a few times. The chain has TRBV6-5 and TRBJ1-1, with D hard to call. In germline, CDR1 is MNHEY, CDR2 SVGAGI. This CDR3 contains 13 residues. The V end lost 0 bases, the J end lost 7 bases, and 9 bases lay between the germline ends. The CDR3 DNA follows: TGTGCCAGCAGTTACTCAGGGAGCAGTGAAGCTTTCTTT. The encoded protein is CASSYSGSSEAFF.

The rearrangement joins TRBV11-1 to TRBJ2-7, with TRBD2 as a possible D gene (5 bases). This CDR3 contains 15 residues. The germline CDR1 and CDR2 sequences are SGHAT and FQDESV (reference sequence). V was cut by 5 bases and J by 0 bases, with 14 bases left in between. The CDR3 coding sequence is TGTGCCAGCAGCCCACTTCCTCGGGGCTCCTACGAGCAGTACTTC. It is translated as CASSPLPRGSYEQYF.

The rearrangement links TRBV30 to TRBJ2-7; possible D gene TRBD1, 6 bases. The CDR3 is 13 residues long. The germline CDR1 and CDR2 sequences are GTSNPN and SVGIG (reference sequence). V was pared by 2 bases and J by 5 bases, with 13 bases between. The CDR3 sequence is CAWSMGASHEQYF. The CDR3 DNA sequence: TGTGCCTGGAGTATGGGGGCGTCCCACGAGCAGTACTTC. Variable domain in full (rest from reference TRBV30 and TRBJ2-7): SQTIHQWPATLVQPVGSPLSLECTVEGTSNPNLYWYRQAAGRGLQLLFYSVGIGQISSEVPQNLSASRPQDRQFILSSKKLLLSDSGFYLCAWSMGASHEQYFGPGTRLTVT.

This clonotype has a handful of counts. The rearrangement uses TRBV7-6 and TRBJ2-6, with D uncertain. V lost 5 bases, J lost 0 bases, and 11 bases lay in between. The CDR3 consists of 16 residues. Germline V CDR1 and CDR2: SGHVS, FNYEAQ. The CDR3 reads CASSQPPFSGANVLTF. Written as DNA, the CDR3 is TGTGCCAGCAGCCAGCCACCGTTCTCTGGGGCCAACGTCCTGACTTTC.

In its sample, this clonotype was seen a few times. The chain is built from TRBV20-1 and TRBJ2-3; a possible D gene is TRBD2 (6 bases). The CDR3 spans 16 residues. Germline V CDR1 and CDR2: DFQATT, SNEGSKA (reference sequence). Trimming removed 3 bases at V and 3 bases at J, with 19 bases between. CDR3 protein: CSARAPGLAITDTQYF. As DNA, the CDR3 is TGCAGTGCTAGGGCTCCGGGGCTAGCGATAACAGATACGCAGTATTTT.